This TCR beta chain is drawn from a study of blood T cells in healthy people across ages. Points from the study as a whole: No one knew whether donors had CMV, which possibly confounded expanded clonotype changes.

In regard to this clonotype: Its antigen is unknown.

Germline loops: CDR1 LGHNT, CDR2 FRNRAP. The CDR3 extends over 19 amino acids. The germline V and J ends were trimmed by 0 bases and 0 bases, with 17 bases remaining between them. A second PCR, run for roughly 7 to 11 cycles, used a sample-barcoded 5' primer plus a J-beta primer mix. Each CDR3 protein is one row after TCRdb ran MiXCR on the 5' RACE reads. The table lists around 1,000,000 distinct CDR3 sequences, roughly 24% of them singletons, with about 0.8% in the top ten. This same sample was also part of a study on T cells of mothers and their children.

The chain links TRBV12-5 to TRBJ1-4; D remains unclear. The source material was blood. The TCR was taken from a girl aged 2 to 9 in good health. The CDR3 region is CASGLVPDGRLPTNEKLFF. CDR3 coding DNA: TGTGCTAGTGGTTTGGTACCGGACGGTCGACTTCCAACTAATGAAAAACTGTTTTTT.